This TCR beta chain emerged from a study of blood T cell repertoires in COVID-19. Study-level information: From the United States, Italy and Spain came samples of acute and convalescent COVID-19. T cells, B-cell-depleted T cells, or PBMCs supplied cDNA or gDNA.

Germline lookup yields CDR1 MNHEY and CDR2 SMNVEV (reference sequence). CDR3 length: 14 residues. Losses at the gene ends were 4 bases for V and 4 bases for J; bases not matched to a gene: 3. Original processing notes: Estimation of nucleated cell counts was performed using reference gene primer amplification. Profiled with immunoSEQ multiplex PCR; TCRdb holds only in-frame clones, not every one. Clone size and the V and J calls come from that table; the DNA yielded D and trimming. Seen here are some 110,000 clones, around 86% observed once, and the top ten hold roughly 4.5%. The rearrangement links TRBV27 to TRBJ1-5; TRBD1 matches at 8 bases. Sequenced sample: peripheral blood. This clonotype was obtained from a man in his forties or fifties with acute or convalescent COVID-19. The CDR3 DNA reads TGTGCCAGCAGTTCGGACAGGGATAATCAGCCCCAGCATTTT. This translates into CASSSDRDNQPQHF.